Below, one T cell receptor (beta chain) is given with its context. Its binding antigen is unknown. Base qualities were left out, and no much larger clone turns up one base away. This record comes from a study of control samples from healthy donors and cancer patients (dated by TCRdb to about 2020). To prepare the library, the immunoSEQ multiplex PCR assay was applied. As stored in TCRdb, this immuneACCESS dataset retains in-frame rearrangements with V and J assigned. A fraction of the clones does not appear; measured against another copy, unresolved V genes explain less than half of the discrepancy, and the remainder lacks a known reason. The sample has tens of thousands of clones on record, roughly 90% of them singletons. In total, the top ten clones hold approximately 40% of the sample. This TCR derives from a man aged 50-60 years with head and neck cancer. Input material: PBMCs.

The CDR3 sequence is CASSFQGINTEAFF. The DNA sequence is as follows: TGTGCCAGCAGCTTTCAGGGTATAAACACTGAAGCTTTCTTT. The chain is made from TRBV7-2 and TRBJ1-1; TRBD1 could be the D gene, as 5 bases match. V was cut back by 3 bases and J by 2 bases, leaving a gap of 10 bases between them. For CDR1 and CDR2, the germline V gene lists SGHTA and FQGNSA. Taken from cysteine to phenylalanine, the CDR3 has 14 residues. Left in the record is the CDR3 DNA by itself, 42 bases read in frame from the first base.